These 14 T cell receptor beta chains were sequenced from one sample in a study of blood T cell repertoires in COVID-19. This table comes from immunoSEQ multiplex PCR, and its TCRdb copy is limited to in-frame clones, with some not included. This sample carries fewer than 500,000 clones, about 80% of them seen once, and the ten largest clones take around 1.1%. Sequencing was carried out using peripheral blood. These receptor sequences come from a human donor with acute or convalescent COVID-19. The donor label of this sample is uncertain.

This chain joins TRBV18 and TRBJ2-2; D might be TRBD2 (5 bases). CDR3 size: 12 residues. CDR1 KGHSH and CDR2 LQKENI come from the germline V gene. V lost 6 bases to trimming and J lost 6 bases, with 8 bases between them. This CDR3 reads CASSNGAGELFF. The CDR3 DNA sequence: TGTGCCAGCTCCAACGGGGCCGGGGAGCTGTTTTTT.

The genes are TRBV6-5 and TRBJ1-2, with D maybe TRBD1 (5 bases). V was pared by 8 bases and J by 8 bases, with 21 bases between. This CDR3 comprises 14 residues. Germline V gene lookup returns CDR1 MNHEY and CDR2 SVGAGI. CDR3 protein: CASQMDARRGGYTF. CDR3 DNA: TGTGCCAGCCAAATGGACGCCCGTCGGGGGGGCTACACCTTC.

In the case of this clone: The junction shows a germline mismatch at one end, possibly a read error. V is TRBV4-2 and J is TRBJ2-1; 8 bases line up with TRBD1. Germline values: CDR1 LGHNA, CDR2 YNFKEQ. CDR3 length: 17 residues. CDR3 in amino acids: CASSQEQGAQAYDEQFF. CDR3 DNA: TGTGCCAGCAGCCAAGAGCAGGGGGCCCAAGCCTACGATGAGCAGTTCTTC.

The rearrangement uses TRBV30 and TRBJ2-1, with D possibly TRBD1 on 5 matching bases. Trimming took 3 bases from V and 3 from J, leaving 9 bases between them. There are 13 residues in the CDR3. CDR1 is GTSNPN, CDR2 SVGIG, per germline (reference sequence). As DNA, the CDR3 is TGTGCCTGGAGGGAGACAGTCTACAATGAGCAGTTCTTC. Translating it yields CAWRETVYNEQFF.

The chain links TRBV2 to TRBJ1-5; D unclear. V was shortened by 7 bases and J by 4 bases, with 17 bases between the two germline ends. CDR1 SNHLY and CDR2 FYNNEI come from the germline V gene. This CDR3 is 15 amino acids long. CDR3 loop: CASMPEGSRNQPQHF. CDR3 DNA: TGTGCCAGCATGCCCGAAGGGAGTAGAAATCAGCCCCAGCATTTT.

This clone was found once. The CDR3 region has the DNA TGTGCCAGCTCCCCTGACAGGGGGCGCGACGAGCAGTACTTC. Translation gives CASSPDRGRDEQYF. The genes are TRBV18 and TRBJ2-7; 10 bases align to TRBD1. This CDR3 has 14 amino acids. CDR1 and CDR2 from the germline V gene are KGHSH and LQKENI. J gave up 5 bases and V 6 bases, and 7 bases lay outside the gene matches.

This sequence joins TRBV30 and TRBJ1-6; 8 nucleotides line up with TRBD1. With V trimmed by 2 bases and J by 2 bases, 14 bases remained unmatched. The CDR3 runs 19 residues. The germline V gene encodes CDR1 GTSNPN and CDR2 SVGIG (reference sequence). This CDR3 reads CAWSPRRTGIVAYNSPLHF. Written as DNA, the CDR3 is TGTGCCTGGAGTCCCCGCAGGACAGGGATTGTTGCCTATAATTCACCCCTCCACTTT.

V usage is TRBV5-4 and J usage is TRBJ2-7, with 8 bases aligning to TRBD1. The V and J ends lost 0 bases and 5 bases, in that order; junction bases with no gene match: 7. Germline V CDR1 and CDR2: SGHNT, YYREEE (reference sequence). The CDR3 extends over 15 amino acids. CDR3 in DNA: TGTGCCAGCAGCTTGGGAAGGACAGGGTCCCACGAGCAGTACTTC. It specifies CASSLGRTGSHEQYF.

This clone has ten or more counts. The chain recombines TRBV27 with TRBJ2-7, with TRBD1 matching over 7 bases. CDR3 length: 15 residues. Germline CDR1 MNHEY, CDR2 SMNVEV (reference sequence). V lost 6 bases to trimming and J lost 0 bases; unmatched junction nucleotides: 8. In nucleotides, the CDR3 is TGTGCCAGCAGACTGGGGGCAGGGGGCTCCTACGAGCAGTACTTC. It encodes CASRLGAGGSYEQYF.

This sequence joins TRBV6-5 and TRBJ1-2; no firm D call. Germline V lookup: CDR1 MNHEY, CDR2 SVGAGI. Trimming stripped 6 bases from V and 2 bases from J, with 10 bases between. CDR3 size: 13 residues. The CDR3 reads CASREAANYGYTF. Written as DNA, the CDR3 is TGTGCCAGCAGGGAGGCAGCGAACTATGGCTACACCTTC.

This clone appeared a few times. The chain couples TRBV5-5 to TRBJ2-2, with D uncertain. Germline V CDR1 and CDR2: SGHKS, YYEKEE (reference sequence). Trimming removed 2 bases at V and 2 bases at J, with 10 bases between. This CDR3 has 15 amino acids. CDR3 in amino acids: CASSFEPLNTGELFF. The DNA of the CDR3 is TGTGCCAGCAGCTTCGAGCCGCTCAACACCGGGGAGCTGTTTTTT.

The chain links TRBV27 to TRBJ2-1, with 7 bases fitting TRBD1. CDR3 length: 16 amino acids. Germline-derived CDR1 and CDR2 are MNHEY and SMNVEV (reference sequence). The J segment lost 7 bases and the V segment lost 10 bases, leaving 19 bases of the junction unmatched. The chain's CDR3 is CATVGVAGGEGNEQFF. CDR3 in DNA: TGTGCCACCGTTGGGGTGGCAGGGGGAGAAGGGAATGAGCAGTTCTTC.

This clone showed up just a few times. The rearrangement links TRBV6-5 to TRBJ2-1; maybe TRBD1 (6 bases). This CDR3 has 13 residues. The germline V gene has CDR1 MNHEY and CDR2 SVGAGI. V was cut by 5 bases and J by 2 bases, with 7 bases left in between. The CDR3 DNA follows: TGTGCCAGCAGTCAGGGGACCTACAATGAGCAGTTCTTC. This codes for CASSQGTYNEQFF.

CDR3 DNA sequence: TGTGCCATCAGTGAGTCTACAGGGAGAGGTAGAGCTTTCTTT. Protein product: CAISESTGRGRAFF. J is TRBJ1-1 and V is TRBV10-3, with a tentative D call TRBD1 (6 bases). CDR1 is ENHRY, CDR2 SYGVKD, per germline. V lost 0 bases and J 10 bases, leaving 15 bases between the germline ends. CDR3 length equals 14 residues.